These 17 T cell receptor beta chains were all obtained from the same sample, sequenced in a study of blood T cell repertoires in COVID-19. This table comes from immunoSEQ multiplex PCR, and its TCRdb copy is limited to in-frame clones, with some not included. The table has roughly 87,000 clones, about four fifths seen once. The sequenced material came from peripheral blood. Every receptor here comes from a woman aged 55-70 years with acute or convalescent COVID-19.

DNA for the CDR3: TGCAGTGCTGGACAGACCTATGGCTACACCTTC. Translated, it gives CSAGQTYGYTF. V and J are TRBV20-1 and TRBJ1-2, with TRBD1 as a possible D gene (6 bases). With 5 bases removed from V and 4 bases from J, the gap between germline ends came to 8 bases. The CDR3 has 11 amino acids. The germline CDR1 and CDR2 sequences are DFQATT and SNEGSKA (reference sequence).

V and J are TRBV5-6 and TRBJ2-7; 9 positions match TRBD1. J gave up 7 bases and V 0 bases, and 11 bases lay outside the gene matches. Per the germline V gene, CDR1 is SGHDT and CDR2 is YYEEEE. This CDR3 region has 16 residues. The CDR3 nucleotides read TGTGCCAGCAGCTTGGGTGGGGGACAGGGAATTTGGGAGCAGTACTTC. As protein: CASSLGGGQGIWEQYF. Together with reference TRBV5-6 and TRBJ2-7, the CDR3 gives the full variable domain: DAGVTQSPTHLIKTRGQQVTLRCSPKSGHDTVSWYQQALGQGPQFIFQYYEEEERQRGNFPDRFSGHQFPNYSSELNVNALLLGDSALYLCASSLGGGQGIWEQYFGPGTRLTVT.

The V call is TRBV7-2, the J call TRBJ1-5; D not resolved. Germline assignment: CDR1 SGHTA and CDR2 FQGNSA. The CDR3 consists of 13 residues. V dropped 1 base and J dropped 6 bases, with 7 bases sitting between them. Written as DNA, the CDR3 is TGTGCCAGCAGCTTAGTGGGCGCTCAGCCCCAGCATTTT. Amino acids: CASSLVGAQPQHF.

This chain links TRBV7-9 with TRBJ2-2; 7 bases agree with TRBD1. Germline assignment: CDR1 SEHNR and CDR2 FQNEAQ (reference sequence). This CDR3 comprises 14 residues. The V gene end was trimmed by 1 base and the J gene end by 8 bases; junction bases not matched to a gene: 4. CDR3 in amino acids: CASSLGGGQGELFF. The DNA for the CDR3 is TGTGCCAGCAGCTTAGGAGGGGGCCAAGGGGAGCTGTTTTTT.

This chain connects TRBV6-2 or TRBV6-3 to TRBJ1-5; 9 bases map to TRBD1. The germline CDR1 and CDR2 sequences are MNHEY and SVGEGT. CDR3 size: 15 residues. After removal of 5 bases from V and 2 bases from J, the junction contained 4 bases not matched to a gene. This chain's CDR3 is CASSRDRGGNQPQHF. CDR3 DNA sequence: TGTGCCAGCAGTCGAGACAGGGGGGGCAATCAGCCCCAGCATTTT.

The rearrangement links TRBV11-2 to TRBJ2-5; D remains unclear. The V and J ends lost 4 bases and 5 bases respectively, with 14 bases between them. CDR3 length: 14 residues. Germline CDR1 and CDR2: SGHAT and FQNNGV. CDR3 region: CASSSLGNEETQYF. The CDR3 DNA reads as TGTGCCAGCAGCTCCCTAGGTAATGAGGAGACCCAGTACTTC.

The chain uses TRBV11-3 and TRBJ2-4; TRBD1 matches at 10 bases. Germline-derived CDR1 and CDR2 are SGHNT and YENEEA. J gave up 0 bases and V 2 bases, and 10 bases lay outside the gene matches. This CDR3 is 19 amino acids long. CDR3 DNA sequence: TGTGCCAGCAGCTTATGGGGAGACAGGGGGCCCTCAGCCAAAAACATTCAGTACTTC. Its translation: CASSLWGDRGPSAKNIQYF.

The genes are TRBV5-4 and TRBJ1-2; 9 bases align to TRBD1. The V gene end was trimmed by 0 bases and the J gene end by 3 bases; junction bases not matched to a gene: 0. The V gene's germline CDR1 is SGHNT and CDR2 YYREEE (reference sequence). This CDR3 is 14 amino acids long. For the CDR3, the DNA is TGTGCCAGCAGCTTGGGGGACAGGGACTATGGCTACACCTTC. Translated, it gives CASSLGDRDYGYTF. Looking up the rest from reference TRBV5-4 and TRBJ1-2 gives the full variable domain: ETGVTQSPTHLIKTRGQQVTLRCSSQSGHNTVSWYQQALGQGPQFIFQYYREEENGRGNFPPRFSGLQFPNYSSELNVNALELDDSALYLCASSLGDRDYGYTFGSGTRLTVV.

This clone was seen a handful of times. The J gene is TRBJ2-1, the V gene TRBV24-1, with 7 bases identical to TRBD1. Germline CDR1 reads KGHDR; CDR2 reads SFDVKD. J lost 8 bases, V lost 3 bases, and 12 bases had no gene match. The CDR3 extends over 16 amino acids. CDR3 in DNA: TGTGCCACCAGTGATCCTGGGGAAGGAGACAGGGATGAGCAGTTCTTC. It is translated as CATSDPGEGDRDEQFF.

The CDR3, as DNA: TGTGCCAGTAGTACCTGGCCCGGGACAGGGGGAGTTAACTATGGCTACACCTTC. Amino acids: CASSTWPGTGGVNYGYTF. This sequence joins TRBV19 and TRBJ1-2; 11 positions match TRBD1. Germline V gene lookup returns CDR1 LNHDA and CDR2 SQIVND (reference sequence). Germline trimming cut 4 bases from V and 1 base from J; bases unmatched to any gene: 11. This CDR3 contains 18 residues.

The chain employs TRBV28 and TRBJ2-2; no clear D. V was cut by 1 base and J by 1 base, with 7 bases left in between. The germline gives CDR1 MDHEN, CDR2 SYDVKM. The CDR3 contains 15 residues. The CDR3 DNA sequence: TGTGCCAGCAGTTTATTGCCGAGGAACACCGGGGAGCTGTTTTTT. As protein: CASSLLPRNTGELFF.

There are many counts of this clone. CDR3 DNA: TGCGCCAGCAGCCAGATCGACATGGGTCGAGCTGGGGCCAACGTCCTGACTTTC. Protein: CASSQIDMGRAGANVLTF. The gene calls are TRBV4-1 and TRBJ2-6, with unresolved D. The germline V and J ends were trimmed by 3 bases and 2 bases, with 17 bases remaining between them. The CDR3 is 18 amino acids. In germline, CDR1 is MGHRA, CDR2 YSYEKL.

The rearrangement joins TRBV18 to TRBJ1-4; D uncertain. V gave up 6 bases and J gave up 5 bases, with 13 bases separating them. Germline CDR1 reads KGHSH; CDR2 reads LQKENI. This CDR3 has 14 amino acids. In DNA, the CDR3 is TGTGCCAGCTCTTCACCGGAGGGAAATGAAAAACTGTTTTTT. Amino acids: CASSSPEGNEKLFF.

This chain links TRBV18 with TRBJ2-3; TRBD1 matches 7 bases. CDR3 length: 16 amino acids. Trimming took 5 bases from V and 1 from J; bases not matched to a gene: 9. Per the germline V gene, CDR1 is KGHSH and CDR2 is LQKENI. The CDR3 loop is CASSYTTGPGTDTQYF. The CDR3 region has the DNA TGTGCCAGCTCATATACGACAGGGCCGGGCACAGATACGCAGTATTTT.

This rearrangement joins TRBV6-5 to TRBJ1-1; 9 bases map to TRBD1. Trimming at V came to 3 bases and at J to 5 bases, leaving 4 bases not matched to a gene. The CDR3 has 14 amino acids. CDR1 MNHEY and CDR2 SVGAGI come from the germline V gene. As DNA, the CDR3 is TGTGCCAGCAGTTATCGGACAGGGGAGACTGAAGCTTTCTTT. It is translated as CASSYRTGETEAFF.

V usage is TRBV7-8 and J usage is TRBJ2-1; 7 nucleotides agree with TRBD2. J gave up 7 bases and V 5 bases, and 17 bases lay outside the gene matches. From germline, CDR1 is SGHVS and CDR2 FQNEAQ. The CDR3 consists of 17 residues. CDR3 DNA: TGTGCCAGCAGCCTAACAAGACTAGCCGGTTCGAGGAATGAGCAGTTCTTC. Its protein product is CASSLTRLAGSRNEQFF.

The V and J genes are TRBV19 and TRBJ2-3; TRBD2 is a possible D gene (6 bases). Germline loops: CDR1 LNHDA, CDR2 SQIVND (reference sequence). Deletions cut 8 bases from V and 0 bases from J, with 12 bases between. The CDR3 spans 14 residues. CDR3 residues: CASASGTSTDTQYF. The CDR3 DNA is TGTGCCAGTGCCTCCGGGACTAGCACAGATACGCAGTATTTT.